Below are 26 T cell receptor beta chains sequenced from a single sample in a study of T cell responses to AZD1222 COVID-19 vaccine. The protocol was immunoSEQ multiplex PCR, while the TCRdb copy is restricted to in-frame clones and leaves out a portion. The sample records fewer than 110,000 clones, about nine tenths being singletons. Sequences were derived from peripheral blood, sampled on day 0 of AZD1222 vaccination. These receptors originate from an adult in good health.

V usage is TRBV11-2 and J usage is TRBJ2-7, with 10 bases lining up with TRBD2. Per the germline V gene, CDR1 is SGHAT and CDR2 is FQNNGV. The CDR3 consists of 14 residues. V gave up 2 bases and J gave up 2 bases; unmatched junction bases: 0. The CDR3 loop is CASSLSGGAYEQYF. The CDR3, as DNA: TGTGCCAGCAGCTTAAGCGGGGGGGCCTACGAGCAGTACTTC.

Details on this clone: A junction boundary mismatches the germline segment, possibly from a read error. This rearrangement joins TRBV6-1 to TRBJ1-2; the D is unclear. Looked up from germline, CDR1 is MNHNS and CDR2 is SASEGT. The CDR3 runs to 12 residues. CDR3: CASSELLGNAAF. DNA for the CDR3: TGTGCCAGCAGTGAACTGTTGGGGAATGCTGCCTTC.

This clone appeared a single time. V gene TRBV7-9 combines with J gene TRBJ1-1, with a possible D match to TRBD1 (5 bases). The length of the CDR3 is 12 residues. Deletions cut 3 bases from V and 7 bases from J, with 9 bases between. Germline V gene sequence: CDR1 SEHNR, CDR2 FQNEAQ (reference sequence). The CDR3 reads CASSLGQLEAFF. Here the CDR3 DNA reads TGTGCCAGCAGCTTGGGGCAGCTTGAAGCTTTCTTT.

This sequence joins TRBV3-1 (or the pseudogene TRBV3-2) and TRBJ1-4; the D gene is possibly TRBD1 (6 bases). The V and J ends lost 3 bases and 8 bases respectively, with 16 bases between them. The CDR3 contains 15 residues. Germline CDR1 is LGHDT and CDR2 is YNNKEL (reference sequence). The CDR3 DNA follows: TGTGCCAGCAGCCACGAGGGCAGGGGTAGAGAAAAACTGTTTTTT. The encoded protein is CASSHEGRGREKLFF.

V gene TRBV20-1 combines with J gene TRBJ1-1; D call uncertain. The CDR3 length is 9 residues. From germline, CDR1 is DFQATT and CDR2 SNEGSKA (reference sequence). The CDR3 is CTPNTEAFF. The CDR3 coding sequence is TGCACTCCAAACACTGAAGCTTTCTTT.

This clone was found once. The rearrangement joins TRBV9 to TRBJ2-7, with D possibly called TRBD1 or TRBD2 (6 bases each). This CDR3 region has 20 residues. CDR1 and CDR2 from the germline V gene are SGDLS and YYNGEE. Trimming stripped 0 bases from V and 0 bases from J, with 25 bases between. The CDR3 sequence is CASSVGKKGGGHPASYEQYF. The CDR3 coding sequence is TGTGCCAGCAGCGTAGGAAAAAAGGGGGGAGGACATCCTGCCTCCTACGAGCAGTACTTC.

This clone was detected only once. The CDR3 loop reads CASSEASLNEQFF. Here the CDR3 DNA reads TGTGCCAGCAGTGAAGCTTCCCTAAATGAGCAGTTCTTC. The chain joins TRBV2 to TRBJ2-1; D call uncertain. The germline V and J ends were trimmed by 0 bases and 7 bases, with 7 bases remaining between them. The CDR3 is made up of 13 amino acids. CDR1 is SNHLY and CDR2 is FYNNEI in the germline V gene.

V and J are TRBV6-5 and TRBJ1-1; D unclear. Per germline, CDR1 MNHEY and CDR2 SVGAGI. This CDR3 is built from 15 residues. Trimming took 0 bases from V and 1 from J, leaving 9 bases between them. CDR3 sequence: CASSYSFHRNTEAFF. CDR3 sequence (DNA): TGTGCCAGCAGTTACTCCTTCCACAGGAACACTGAAGCTTTCTTT.

This chain uses TRBV7-9 with TRBJ1-2; D not resolved. V gave up 10 bases and J gave up 3 bases, with 18 bases separating them. Germline CDR1 and CDR2: SEHNR and FQNEAQ (reference sequence). CDR3 length equals 14 residues. The CDR3 loop reads CATSIGADYYGYTF. In nucleotides, the CDR3 is TGTGCCACCTCCATCGGCGCGGACTACTATGGCTACACCTTC.

The chain is built from TRBV5-1 and TRBJ1-1; D call uncertain. CDR1 is SGHRS, CDR2 YFSETQ, per germline. The CDR3 loop spans 15 amino acids. Trimming left V 4 bases short and J 1 base short, with 14 bases between. The CDR3 is CASSLDGQRNTEAFF. The CDR3 DNA reads as TGCGCCAGCAGCCTCGACGGGCAGAGGAACACTGAAGCTTTCTTT.

The V gene is TRBV18, the J gene TRBJ2-3; tentative D call: TRBD2 (5 bases). The V and J ends lost 2 bases and 3 bases respectively, with 15 bases between them. The CDR3 spans 16 residues. Germline V gene lookup returns CDR1 KGHSH and CDR2 LQKENI. The CDR3 is CASSPNGGGTTDTQYF. CDR3 DNA sequence: TGTGCCAGCTCACCAAACGGCGGAGGAACTACAGATACGCAGTATTTT. The entire variable domain, with the rest obtained from reference TRBV18 and TRBJ2-3, is as follows: NAGVMQNPRHLVRRRGQEARLRCSPMKGHSHVYWYRQLPEEGLKFMVYLQKENIIDESGMPKERFSAEFPKEGPSILRIQQVVRGDSAAYFCASSPNGGGTTDTQYFGPGTRLTVL.

V usage is TRBV3-1 (or the pseudogene TRBV3-2) and J usage is TRBJ1-1, with 7 bases that match TRBD1. The CDR3 contains 16 residues. V lost 7 bases and J lost 0; bases outside the gene matches: 11. The germline V gene has CDR1 LGHDT and CDR2 YNNKEL (reference sequence). As DNA, the CDR3 is TGTGCCAGCACCCCCCAGGGGGGAACCATGAACACTGAAGCTTTCTTT. It encodes CASTPQGGTMNTEAFF.

The rearrangement uses TRBV10-3 and TRBJ1-4; D unresolved. This CDR3 comprises 15 residues. Per germline, CDR1 ENHRY and CDR2 SYGVKD. Trimming took off 0 bases at V and 6 bases at J, with 11 bases between the two ends. CDR3 protein: CAISESPGVDEKLFF. The CDR3 DNA reads as TGTGCCATCAGTGAGTCGCCGGGAGTGGATGAAAAACTGTTTTTT.

This chain connects TRBV28 to TRBJ1-1, with D unresolved. The germline V and J ends were trimmed by 1 base and 7 bases, with 7 bases remaining between them. Germline values: CDR1 MDHEN, CDR2 SYDVKM. This CDR3 comprises 12 residues. CDR3 amino acids: CASSLFGVEAFF. The CDR3 DNA reads TGTGCCAGCAGTTTATTTGGGGTTGAAGCTTTCTTT.

In DNA, the CDR3 is TGTGCCAGCAACGTTGCGGGGGAGGGGGATGAAAAACTGTTTTTT. It specifies CASNVAGEGDEKLFF. The V call is TRBV28, the J call TRBJ1-4; the D gene is possibly TRBD1 (6 bases). V lost 7 bases and J lost 6, with 18 bases in between. The germline CDR1 and CDR2 sequences are MDHEN and SYDVKM. CDR3 size: 15 residues.

The sample holds one count of this clone. The gene calls are TRBV6-5 and TRBJ1-2; tentative D call: TRBD1 (5 bases). Between the trimmed V and J ends, which lost 7 bases and 10 bases, there was a span of 16 bases. Germline loops: CDR1 MNHEY, CDR2 SVGAGI. The CDR3 length is 12 residues. In DNA, the CDR3 is TGTGCCAGCACCGGCCGGCAGGGCACCTACACCTTC. It encodes CASTGRQGTYTF.

V is TRBV5-4 and J is TRBJ2-3, with 10 bases aligning to TRBD2. Germline assignment: CDR1 SGHNT and CDR2 YYREEE (reference sequence). The CDR3 runs to 16 residues. J lost 2 bases, V lost 4 bases, and 7 bases had no gene match. The chain's CDR3 is CASSPSGGALTDTQYF. The CDR3 nucleotides are TGTGCCAGCAGCCCGAGCGGGGGGGCTCTCACAGATACGCAGTATTTT.

The gene calls are TRBV5-1 and TRBJ2-3, with D perhaps given as TRBD1 or TRBD2 (6 bases each). Germline assignment: CDR1 SGHRS and CDR2 YFSETQ. The CDR3 totals 14 residues. V lost 5 bases to trimming and J lost 3 bases, with 13 bases between them. The CDR3 sequence is CASRRQAGTDTQYF. In DNA, the CDR3 is TGCGCCAGCAGGCGACAGGCGGGGACAGATACGCAGTATTTT. Full variable domain (missing parts from reference TRBV5-1 and TRBJ2-3): KAGVTQTPRYLIKTRGQQVTLSCSPISGHRSVSWYQQTPGQGLQFLFEYFSETQRNKGNFPGRFSGRQFSNSRSEMNVSTLELGDSALYLCASRRQAGTDTQYFGPGTRLTVL.

The J gene is TRBJ2-7, the V gene TRBV2, with D possibly being TRBD1 (6 bases). Between the trimmed V and J ends, which lost 1 base and 2 bases, there was a span of 12 bases. Germline V gene sequence: CDR1 SNHLY, CDR2 FYNNEI. This CDR3 comprises 15 residues. CDR3 nucleotides: TGTGCCAGCAGTGAAGATGGCAGGGGCCCCTACGAGCAGTACTTC. This sequence encodes CASSEDGRGPYEQYF.

The V gene is TRBV3-1 (or the pseudogene TRBV3-2), the J gene TRBJ2-7, with D perhaps TRBD1 or TRBD2 (5 bases each). V was trimmed by 10 bases and J by 1 base, leaving 17 bases between them. CDR3 length: 14 amino acids. Per the germline V gene, CDR1 is LGHDT and CDR2 is YNNKEL (reference sequence). The CDR3: CATSTGWGSYEQYF. DNA for the CDR3: TGTGCCACCTCCACGGGTTGGGGGTCCTACGAGCAGTACTTC.

The chain uses TRBV6-4 and TRBJ2-1; D gene ambiguous. Trimming stripped 5 bases from V and 0 bases from J, with 11 bases between. The CDR3 runs to 15 residues. From germline, CDR1 is MRHNA and CDR2 SNTAGT. The CDR3 here is CASSFSENSYNEQFF. DNA for the CDR3: TGTGCCAGCAGTTTTTCGGAAAACTCCTACAATGAGCAGTTCTTC.

The chain employs TRBV4-1 and TRBJ1-2; 7 bases agree with TRBD1. Germline V gene sequence: CDR1 MGHRA, CDR2 YSYEKL. The CDR3 is 16 amino acids. V trimming: 0 bases; J trimming: 8 bases; junction bases outside the gene matches: 12. CDR3 amino acids: CASSQDNQGGAKGYTF. CDR3 nucleotides: TGCGCCAGCAGCCAAGATAACCAGGGGGGGGCGAAAGGCTACACCTTC.

The V and J genes are TRBV5-4 and TRBJ1-2; TRBD1 aligns across 7 bases. Germline CDR1 reads SGHNT; CDR2 reads YYREEE (reference sequence). V trimming: 4 bases; J trimming: 5 bases; junction bases outside the gene matches: 8. This CDR3 is built from 14 residues. CDR3: CASSGETGFYGYTF. Here the CDR3 DNA reads TGTGCCAGCAGCGGGGAGACAGGGTTTTATGGCTACACCTTC.

The rearrangement joins TRBV5-1 to TRBJ1-2, with 8 bases that match TRBD1. Germline V CDR1 and CDR2: SGHRS, YFSETQ. The CDR3 spans 14 residues. Trimming at V came to 3 bases and at J to 8 bases, leaving 9 bases not matched to a gene. The CDR3: CASSSDSGGWGYTF. CDR3 nucleotide sequence: TGCGCCAGCAGCTCAGACTCAGGGGGCTGGGGCTACACCTTC.

The rearrangement uses TRBV19 and TRBJ2-1, with TRBD2 identical over 8 bases. After removal of 0 bases from V and 1 base from J, the junction contained 5 bases not matched to a gene. Germline CDR1 LNHDA, CDR2 SQIVND (reference sequence). The CDR3 has 17 residues. The CDR3 sequence: CASSIDRGGPSYNEQFF. In DNA, the CDR3 is TGTGCCAGTAGTATAGATCGGGGGGGCCCGTCCTACAATGAGCAGTTCTTC.

The chain has TRBV10-3 and TRBJ1-2; TRBD1 might be the D (5 bases). The CDR3 covers 16 residues. In germline, CDR1 is ENHRY, CDR2 SYGVKD. With 7 bases removed from V and 3 bases from J, the gap between germline ends came to 21 bases. The CDR3 loop is CAINRRDSGEDYGYTF. CDR3 in DNA: TGTGCCATCAATAGACGGGATTCGGGGGAAGACTATGGCTACACCTTC.